This T cell receptor (beta chain) was profiled in a study of blood T cell repertoires in COVID-19. The CDR3 runs to 14 residues. Germline CDR1 is SGHNT and CDR2 is YYREEE (reference sequence). With 4 bases clipped from V and 4 bases from J, the junction kept 4 bases outside the gene matches. As handled by the study authors: Amplification of reference gene primers provided the estimated nucleated cell counts. The method was immunoSEQ multiplex PCR; TCRdb's version includes in-frame clones alone and lacks a portion of them. V, J and clone size derive from that table, while D and trimming were established from the DNA sequence. The profile covers 110,000 to 150,000 clones, with 84% appearing a single time and approximately 6.6% taken by the ten largest.

The rearrangement joins TRBV5-4 to TRBJ1-3; 8 bases line up with TRBD1. This sequence was found in a human donor in a cohort sampled during active COVID-19. The sample taken for sequencing was peripheral blood. Here the CDR3 reads CASSMTGVGNTIYF. The CDR3 DNA follows: TGTGCCAGCAGCATGACAGGGGTCGGAAACACCATATATTTT.